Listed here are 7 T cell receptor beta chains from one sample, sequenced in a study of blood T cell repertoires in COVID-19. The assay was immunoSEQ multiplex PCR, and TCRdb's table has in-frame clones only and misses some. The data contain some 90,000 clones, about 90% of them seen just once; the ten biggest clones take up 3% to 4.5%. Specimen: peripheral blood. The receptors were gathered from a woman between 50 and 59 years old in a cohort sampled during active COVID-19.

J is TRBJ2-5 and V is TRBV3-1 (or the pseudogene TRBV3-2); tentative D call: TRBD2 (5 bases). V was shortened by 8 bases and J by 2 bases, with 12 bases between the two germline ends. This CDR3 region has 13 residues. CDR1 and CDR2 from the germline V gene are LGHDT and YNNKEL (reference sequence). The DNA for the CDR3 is TGTGCCAGCGCGCCTCCGGGGCAAGAGACCCAGTACTTC. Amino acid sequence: CASAPPGQETQYF.

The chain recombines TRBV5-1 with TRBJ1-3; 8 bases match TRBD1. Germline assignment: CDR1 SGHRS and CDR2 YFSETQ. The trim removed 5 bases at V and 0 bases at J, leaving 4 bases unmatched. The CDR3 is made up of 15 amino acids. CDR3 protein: CASSRDRHSGNTIYF. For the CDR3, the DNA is TGCGCCAGCAGTCGGGACAGGCACTCTGGAAACACCATATATTTT. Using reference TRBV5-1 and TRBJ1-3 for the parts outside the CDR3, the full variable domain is KAGVTQTPRYLIKTRGQQVTLSCSPISGHRSVSWYQQTPGQGLQFLFEYFSETQRNKGNFPGRFSGRQFSNSRSEMNVSTLELGDSALYLCASSRDRHSGNTIYFGEGSWLTVV.

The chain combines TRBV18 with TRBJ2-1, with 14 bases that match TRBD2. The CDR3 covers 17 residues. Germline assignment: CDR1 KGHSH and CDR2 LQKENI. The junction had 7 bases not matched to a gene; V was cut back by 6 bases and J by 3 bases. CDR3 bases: TGTGCCAGCTCCCAACGGACTAGCGGGGGGTTCTACAATGAGCAGTTCTTC. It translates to CASSQRTSGGFYNEQFF. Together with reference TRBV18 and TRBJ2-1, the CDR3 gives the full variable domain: NAGVMQNPRHLVRRRGQEARLRCSPMKGHSHVYWYRQLPEEGLKFMVYLQKENIIDESGMPKERFSAEFPKEGPSILRIQQVVRGDSAAYFCASSQRTSGGFYNEQFFGPGTRLTVL.

DNA for the CDR3: TGTGCCAGCAGTTACGACCCGACAGGGGGCGCAGGTGGCTACACCTTC. Amino acids: CASSYDPTGGAGGYTF. This sequence joins TRBV6-2 or TRBV6-3 and TRBJ1-2; 10 positions agree with TRBD1. CDR1 is MNHEY, CDR2 SVGEGT, per germline. The CDR3 is 16 amino acids. V gave up 2 bases and J gave up 7 bases; unmatched junction bases: 10.

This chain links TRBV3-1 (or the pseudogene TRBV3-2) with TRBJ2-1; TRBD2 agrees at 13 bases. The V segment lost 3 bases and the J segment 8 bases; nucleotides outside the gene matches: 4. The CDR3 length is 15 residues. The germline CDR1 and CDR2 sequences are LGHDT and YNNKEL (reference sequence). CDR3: CASSQLGLAGDEQFF. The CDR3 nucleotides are TGTGCCAGCAGCCAGCTCGGACTAGCGGGGGATGAGCAGTTCTTC.

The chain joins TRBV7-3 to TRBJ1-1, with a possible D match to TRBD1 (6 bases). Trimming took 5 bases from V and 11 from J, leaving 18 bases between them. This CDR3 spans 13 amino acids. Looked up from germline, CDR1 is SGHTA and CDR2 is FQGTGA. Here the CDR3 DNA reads TGTGCCAGCAGCCCAGGGGAGGGTCGGGCGGCTTTCTTT. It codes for CASSPGEGRAAFF.

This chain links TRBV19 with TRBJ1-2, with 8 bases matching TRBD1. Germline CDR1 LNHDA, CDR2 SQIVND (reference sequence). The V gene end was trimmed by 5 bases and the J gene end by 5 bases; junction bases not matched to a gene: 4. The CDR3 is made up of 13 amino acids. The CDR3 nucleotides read TGTGCCAGTAGTGCCACAGGGGGATATGGCTACACCTTC. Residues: CASSATGGYGYTF.